This T cell receptor (beta chain) was sequenced in a study of blood T cell repertoires in COVID-19. Across the whole study: Both acute and convalescent COVID-19 samples were obtained from the United States, Italy and Spain.

Under the authors' procedure: Cell counts per sample came from amplifying reference gene primers. Method: immunoSEQ multiplex PCR; TCRdb's copy keeps in-frame clones and lacks some. V and J calls and clone size are those listed in that table; D and trimming were worked out from the DNA. The sample lists about 97,000 clones, approximately 78% seen once, with 9.8% in the top ten. This sequence originates from a man aged 55-75 years with active or convalescent COVID-19. The sequenced sample was peripheral blood.

The CDR3 here is CASSYAEHGYTF. In nucleotides, the CDR3 is TGCGCCAGCAGCTACGCGGAACATGGCTACACCTTC. V gene TRBV5-1 combines with J gene TRBJ1-2; D gene uncertain. Trimming shortened V by 3 bases and J by 6 bases, and 9 bases separated the two germline ends. Germline V gene sequence: CDR1 SGHRS, CDR2 YFSETQ. There are 12 residues in the CDR3. Combining the CDR3 with reference TRBV5-1 and TRBJ1-2 gives the whole variable domain KAGVTQTPRYLIKTRGQQVTLSCSPISGHRSVSWYQQTPGQGLQFLFEYFSETQRNKGNFPGRFSGRQFSNSRSEMNVSTLELGDSALYLCASSYAEHGYTFGSGTRLTVV.